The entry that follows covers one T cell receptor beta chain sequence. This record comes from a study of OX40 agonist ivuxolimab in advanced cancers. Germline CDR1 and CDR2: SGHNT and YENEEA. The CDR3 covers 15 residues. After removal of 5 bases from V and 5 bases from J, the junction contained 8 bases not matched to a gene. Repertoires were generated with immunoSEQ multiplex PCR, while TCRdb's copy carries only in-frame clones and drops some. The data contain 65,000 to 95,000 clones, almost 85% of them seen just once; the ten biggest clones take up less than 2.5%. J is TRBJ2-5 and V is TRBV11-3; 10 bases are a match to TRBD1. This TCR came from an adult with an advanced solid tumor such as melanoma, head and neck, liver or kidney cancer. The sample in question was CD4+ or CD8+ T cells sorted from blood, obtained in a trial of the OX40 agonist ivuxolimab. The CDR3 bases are TGTGCCAGCAGCCTAGGACAGGGGGAAGGGGAGACCCAGTACTTC. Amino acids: CASSLGQGEGETQYF.